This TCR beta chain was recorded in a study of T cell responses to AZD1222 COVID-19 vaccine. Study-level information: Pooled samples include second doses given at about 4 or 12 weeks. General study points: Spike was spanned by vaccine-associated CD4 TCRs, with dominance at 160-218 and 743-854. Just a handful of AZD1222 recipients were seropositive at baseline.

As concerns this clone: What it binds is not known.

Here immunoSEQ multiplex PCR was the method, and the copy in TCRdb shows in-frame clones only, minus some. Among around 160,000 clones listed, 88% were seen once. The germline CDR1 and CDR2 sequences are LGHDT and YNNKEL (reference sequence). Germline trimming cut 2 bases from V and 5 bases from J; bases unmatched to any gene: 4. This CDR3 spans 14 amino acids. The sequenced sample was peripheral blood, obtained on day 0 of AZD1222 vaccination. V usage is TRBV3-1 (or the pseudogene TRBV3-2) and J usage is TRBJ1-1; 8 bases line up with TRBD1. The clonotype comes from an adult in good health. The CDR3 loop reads CASSQLQGGTEAFF. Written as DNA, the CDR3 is TGTGCCAGCAGCCAACTACAGGGGGGGACTGAAGCTTTCTTT.